These 18 T cell receptor beta chains share one sample of origin, sequenced in a study of shared clonotypes between healthy human individuals. Measured with immunoSEQ multiplex PCR; TCRdb has only the in-frame clones, and not every one. The sample has roughly 2 million clones, approximately 95% seen once. CD8 cells classed as naive were CD45RO-negative and positively selected for CCR7, excluding terminally differentiated effector memory CD45RA+ cells. Sequencing input: naive CD8+ T cells sorted from blood. The receptors originated from a young man in good health.

This clone showed up just once. The chain employs TRBV6-5 and TRBJ1-2; the match to TRBD1 covers 11 bases. The J segment lost 8 bases and the V segment lost 6 bases, leaving 11 bases of the junction unmatched. CDR3 length: 15 amino acids. CDR1 MNHEY and CDR2 SVGAGI come from the germline V gene. The CDR3 DNA sequence: TGTGCCAGCAGAACCTTTGGACAGGGGGCTTCGGGCTACACCTTC. This gives the protein CASRTFGQGASGYTF.

The chain carries TRBV6-5 and TRBJ1-1; tentatively, D is TRBD1 (6 bases). In germline, CDR1 is MNHEY, CDR2 SVGAGI. This CDR3 region has 14 residues. V lost 1 base and J lost 13, with 19 bases in between. The CDR3 DNA reads as TGTGCCAGCAGTTACTGGGAGGGGGAAGGGGGAGTTTTCTTT. Protein sequence: CASSYWEGEGGVFF.

Points on this clone: The same CDR3 arises from other DNA sequences in this sample as well. The chain uses TRBV27 and TRBJ2-7; TRBD1 matches at 7 bases. The V gene end was trimmed by 5 bases and the J gene end by 0 bases; junction bases not matched to a gene: 4. Germline CDR1 reads MNHEY; CDR2 reads SMNVEV (reference sequence). CDR3 size: 14 residues. The CDR3 here is CASSVTGSSYEQYF. The CDR3 DNA reads as TGTGCCAGCAGTGTGACAGGGAGCTCCTACGAGCAGTACTTC.

This rearrangement joins TRBV6-5 to TRBJ1-1; perhaps TRBD1 as D (5 bases). The CDR3 consists of 15 residues. Trimming took 0 bases from V and 2 from J, leaving 10 bases between them. Germline V CDR1 and CDR2: MNHEY, SVGAGI. The CDR3 loop is CASSYSRQSNTEAFF. The CDR3 DNA reads TGTGCCAGCAGTTACTCAAGACAGAGCAACACTGAAGCTTTCTTT.

This clone was picked up a small number of times. The rearrangement uses TRBV7-8 and TRBJ1-6; D is uncertain. The CDR3 runs to 13 residues. The germline V and J ends were trimmed by 4 bases and 2 bases, with 3 bases remaining between them. Germline V CDR1 and CDR2: SGHVS, FQNEAQ. The CDR3: CASSWAYNSPLHF. CDR3 nucleotide sequence: TGTGCCAGCAGCTGGGCCTATAATTCACCCCTCCACTTT.

The CDR3 bases are TGTGCCAGCAGCTTAGGAAGGGGCGTTGAAGCTTTCTTT. Its translation: CASSLGRGVEAFF. This chain links TRBV13 with TRBJ1-1; possibly TRBD1 for D (5 bases). There are 13 residues in the CDR3. Per germline, CDR1 PRHDT and CDR2 FYEKMQ (reference sequence). The V gene lost 0 bases and the J gene lost 7 bases, with 9 bases spanning the gap.

This clone was seen only a few times. The genes are TRBV4-1 and TRBJ1-6, with D unclear. Trimming pared 0 bases from V and 14 bases from J, leaving 17 bases between. The CDR3 covers 15 residues. Germline V gene sequence: CDR1 MGHRA, CDR2 YSYEKL. This chain's CDR3 is CASSQDNTRNLALHF. The CDR3 DNA follows: TGCGCCAGCAGCCAAGATAACACGCGCAATTTGGCCCTCCACTTT.

V gene TRBV5-5 combines with J gene TRBJ1-1; D gene uncertain. V dropped 4 bases and J dropped 0 bases, with 7 bases sitting between them. This CDR3 comprises 13 residues. Germline V lookup: CDR1 SGHKS, CDR2 YYEKEE (reference sequence). CDR3 coding DNA: TGTGCCAGCAGCGTCACCATGAACACTGAAGCTTTCTTT. This sequence encodes CASSVTMNTEAFF.

The rearrangement joins TRBV6-1 to TRBJ2-7; D is ambiguous. The V end was cut by 6 bases, the J end by 3 bases, with 12 bases between. The CDR3 is made up of 13 amino acids. Germline CDR1 reads MNHNS; CDR2 reads SASEGT. In nucleotides, the CDR3 is TGTGCCAGCAGCGCCTTCGCTTTCTACGAGCAGTACTTC. Amino acids: CASSAFAFYEQYF.

Notes on this clone: Other DNA sequences within the sample encode an identical CDR3. The rearrangement joins TRBV7-6 to TRBJ2-7; no definite D call. Trimming pared 1 base from V and 3 bases from J, leaving 7 bases between. The CDR3 contains 13 residues. CDR1 SGHVS and CDR2 FNYEAQ come from the germline V gene. The CDR3 nucleotides are TGTGCCAGCAGCTTAGGGGCCAGCTACGAGCAGTACTTC. Translated: CASSLGASYEQYF.

The chain has TRBV7-9 and TRBJ2-5, with a tentative D call TRBD2 (7 bases). CDR1 and CDR2 (germline): SEHNR, FQNEAQ (reference sequence). V lost 3 bases to trimming and J lost 5 bases, with 16 bases between them. This CDR3 comprises 15 residues. This chain's CDR3 is CASSFPIRGGETQYF. In DNA form, the CDR3 reads TGTGCCAGCAGCTTCCCTATACGCGGGGGCGAGACCCAGTACTTC.

The chain uses TRBV7-3 and TRBJ2-3; 11 bases are shared with TRBD2. With 5 bases clipped from V and 3 bases from J, the junction kept 7 bases outside the gene matches. Germline values: CDR1 SGHTA, CDR2 FQGTGA. This CDR3 is 16 amino acids long. In DNA form, the CDR3 reads TGTGCCAGCAGCATTAGCGGGGGGGCCCCGACAGATACGCAGTATTTT. It yields the protein CASSISGGAPTDTQYF. The whole variable domain, remainder taken from reference TRBV7-3 and TRBJ2-3, is GAGVSQTPSNKVTEKGKYVELRCDPISGHTALYWYRQSLGQGPEFLIYFQGTGAADDSGLPNDRFFAVRPEGSVSTLKIQRTERGDSAVYLCASSISGGAPTDTQYFGPGTRLTVL.

The gene calls are TRBV30 and TRBJ2-7; 11 nucleotides match TRBD1. Germline V gene data show CDR1 as GTSNPN and CDR2 as SVGIG (reference sequence). The CDR3 covers 15 residues. The trim removed 3 bases at V and 3 bases at J, leaving 7 bases unmatched. CDR3 sequence: CAWSIGTGGGYEQYF. Here the CDR3 DNA reads TGTGCCTGGAGCATAGGGACAGGGGGGGGCTACGAGCAGTACTTC.

The CDR3, as DNA: TGCGCCAGCAGCTTGGAGTCGGGGGTCGAGCAGTACTTC. Amino acid sequence: CASSLESGVEQYF. The chain couples TRBV5-1 to TRBJ2-7, with D maybe TRBD2 (6 bases). Germline CDR1 and CDR2: SGHRS and YFSETQ. The CDR3 extends over 13 amino acids. Trimming removed 0 bases from V and 6 bases from J, with 10 bases in between.

J is TRBJ1-2 and V is TRBV7-9, with D possibly being TRBD1 (6 bases). The V gene lost 5 bases and the J gene lost 2 bases, with 21 bases spanning the gap. Germline assignment: CDR1 SEHNR and CDR2 FQNEAQ (reference sequence). CDR3 length: 17 residues. CDR3 nucleotides: TGTGCCAGCAGCCCGGACAGCAAGTTAGATATAAACTATGGCTACACCTTC. As protein: CASSPDSKLDINYGYTF.

This rearrangement joins TRBV7-2 to TRBJ2-7; D may match TRBD1 or TRBD2 (5 bases each). The ends were cut back, 3 bases at V and 4 bases at J, with 13 bases in the middle. This CDR3 has 14 residues. Germline V gene data show CDR1 as SGHTA and CDR2 as FQGNSA. The CDR3: CASSFTGTSYEQYF. The CDR3 bases are TGTGCCAGCAGCTTTACCGGGACCTCTTACGAGCAGTACTTC.

The chain recombines TRBV30 with TRBJ2-7, with D unresolved. CDR3 length: 14 amino acids. The V end lost 0 bases, the J end lost 3 bases, and 12 bases lay between the germline ends. CDR1 is GTSNPN and CDR2 is SVGIG in the germline V gene (reference sequence). The DNA for the CDR3 is TGTGCCTGGAGTGTATGGCAGGTGGGCTACGAGCAGTACTTC. Amino acid sequence: CAWSVWQVGYEQYF.

The V gene is TRBV19, the J gene TRBJ2-1; 12 bases align to TRBD2. CDR1 LNHDA and CDR2 SQIVND come from the germline V gene (reference sequence). The CDR3 length is 13 residues. The V gene end was trimmed by 5 bases and the J gene end by 9 bases; junction bases not matched to a gene: 2. This CDR3 is CASSLAGGLEQFF. CDR3 nucleotides: TGTGCCAGTAGTCTAGCGGGGGGGCTTGAGCAGTTCTTC.